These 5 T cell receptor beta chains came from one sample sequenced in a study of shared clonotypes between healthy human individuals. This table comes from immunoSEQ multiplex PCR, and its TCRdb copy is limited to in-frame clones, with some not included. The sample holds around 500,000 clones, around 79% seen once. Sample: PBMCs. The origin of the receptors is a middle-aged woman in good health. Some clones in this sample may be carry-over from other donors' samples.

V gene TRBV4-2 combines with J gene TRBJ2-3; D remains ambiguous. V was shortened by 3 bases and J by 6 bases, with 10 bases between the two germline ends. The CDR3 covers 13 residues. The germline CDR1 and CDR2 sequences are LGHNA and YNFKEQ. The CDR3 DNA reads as TGTGCCAGCAGCCAGGAACCTTACGATACGCAGTATTTT. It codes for CASSQEPYDTQYF.

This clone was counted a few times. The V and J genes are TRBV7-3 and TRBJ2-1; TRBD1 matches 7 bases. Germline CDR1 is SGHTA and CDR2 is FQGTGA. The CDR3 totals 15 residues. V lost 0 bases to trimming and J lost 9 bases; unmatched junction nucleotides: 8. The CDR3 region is CASSLTRDSGGEQFF. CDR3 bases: TGTGCCAGCAGCTTAACCAGGGACAGTGGGGGTGAGCAGTTCTTC.

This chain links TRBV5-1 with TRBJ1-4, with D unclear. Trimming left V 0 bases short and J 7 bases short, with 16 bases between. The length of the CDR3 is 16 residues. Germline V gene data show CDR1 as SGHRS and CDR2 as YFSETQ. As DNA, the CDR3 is TGCGCCAGCAGCTTGGGTCTGGGCCTAACCTCTGAAAAACTGTTTTTT. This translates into CASSLGLGLTSEKLFF.

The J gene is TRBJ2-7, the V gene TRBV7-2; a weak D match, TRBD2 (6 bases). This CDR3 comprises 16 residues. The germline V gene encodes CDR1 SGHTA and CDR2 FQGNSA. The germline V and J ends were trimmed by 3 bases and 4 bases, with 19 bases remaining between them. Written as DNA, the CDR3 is TGTGCCAGCAGCTTGGACTATGGCGCGGGGCCGTACGAGCAGTACTTC. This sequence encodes CASSLDYGAGPYEQYF.

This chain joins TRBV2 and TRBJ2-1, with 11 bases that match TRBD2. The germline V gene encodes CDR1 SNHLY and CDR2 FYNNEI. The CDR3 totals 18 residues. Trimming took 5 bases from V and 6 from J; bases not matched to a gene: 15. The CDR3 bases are TGTGCCAGCAGTAAGAGTCCCGTAGCGGGAGGGCCCGGCAATGAGCAGTTCTTC. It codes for CASSKSPVAGGPGNEQFF.